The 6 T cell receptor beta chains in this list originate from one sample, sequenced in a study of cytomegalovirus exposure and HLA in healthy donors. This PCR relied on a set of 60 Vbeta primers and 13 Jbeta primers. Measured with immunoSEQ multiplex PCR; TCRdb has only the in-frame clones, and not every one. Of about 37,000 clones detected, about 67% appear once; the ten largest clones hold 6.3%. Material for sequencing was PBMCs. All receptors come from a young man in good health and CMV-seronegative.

This CDR3 reads CASSEETGTGAEEQYF. The CDR3 DNA is TGTGCCAGCAGTGAAGAAACCGGGACAGGGGCGGAAGAGCAGTACTTC. V is TRBV6-1 and J is TRBJ2-7, with TRBD1 matching 10 bases. This CDR3 region has 16 residues. CDR1 MNHNS and CDR2 SASEGT come from the germline V gene. Trimming cost V 1 base and J 7 bases; bases outside gene matches: 10.

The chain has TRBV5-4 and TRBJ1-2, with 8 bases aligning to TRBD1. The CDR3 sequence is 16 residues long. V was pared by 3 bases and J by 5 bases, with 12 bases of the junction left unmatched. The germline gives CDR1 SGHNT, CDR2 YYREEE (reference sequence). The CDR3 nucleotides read TGTGCCAGCAGCTCCGAGAGCGGACAGGGCGGGTATGGCTACACCTTC. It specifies CASSSESGQGGYGYTF.

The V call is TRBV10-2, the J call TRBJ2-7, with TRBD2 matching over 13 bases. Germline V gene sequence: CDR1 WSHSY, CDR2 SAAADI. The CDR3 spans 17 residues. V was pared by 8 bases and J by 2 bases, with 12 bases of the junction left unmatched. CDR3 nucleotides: TGCGCCAGCGGAAAACTAGCGGGAGGGCCGGCCACCTACGAGCAGTACTTC. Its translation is CASGKLAGGPATYEQYF.

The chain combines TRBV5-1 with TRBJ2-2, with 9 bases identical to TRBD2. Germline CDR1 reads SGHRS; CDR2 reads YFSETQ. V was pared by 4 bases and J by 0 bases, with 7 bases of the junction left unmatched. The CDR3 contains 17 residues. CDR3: CASSPQRGVTNTGELFF. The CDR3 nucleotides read TGCGCCAGCAGCCCCCAGCGGGGGGTCACGAACACCGGGGAGCTGTTTTTT.

The CDR3 loop reads CASSLGGGTGELFF. The DNA of the CDR3 is TGTGCCAGTAGTCTGGGAGGGGGCACCGGGGAGCTGTTTTTT. V and J are TRBV19 and TRBJ2-2; the D gene is possibly TRBD2 (7 bases). The CDR3 totals 14 residues. Germline CDR1 LNHDA, CDR2 SQIVND (reference sequence). The V end was cut by 5 bases, the J end by 4 bases, with 11 bases between.

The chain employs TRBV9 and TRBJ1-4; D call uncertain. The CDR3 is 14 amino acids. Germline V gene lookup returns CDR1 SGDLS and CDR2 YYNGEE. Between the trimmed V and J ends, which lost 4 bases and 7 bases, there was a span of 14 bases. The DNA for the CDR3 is TGTGCCAGCAGCCTCACGCCGGGAGGTGAAAAACTGTTTTTT. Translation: CASSLTPGGEKLFF.